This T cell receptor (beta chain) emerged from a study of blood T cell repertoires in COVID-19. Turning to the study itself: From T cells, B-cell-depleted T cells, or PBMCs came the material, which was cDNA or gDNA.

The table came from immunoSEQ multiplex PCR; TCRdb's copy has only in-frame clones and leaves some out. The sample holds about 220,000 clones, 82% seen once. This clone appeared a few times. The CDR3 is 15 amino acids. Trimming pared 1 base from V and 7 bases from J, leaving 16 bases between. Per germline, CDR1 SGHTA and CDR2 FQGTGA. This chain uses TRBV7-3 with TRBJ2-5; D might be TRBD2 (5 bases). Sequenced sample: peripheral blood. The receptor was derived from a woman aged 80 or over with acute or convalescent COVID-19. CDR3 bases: TGTGCCAGCAGCTTAATTCACAGTCCGGCGGGGACCCAGTACTTC. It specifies CASSLIHSPAGTQYF.